The T cell receptor beta chain under discussion was sequenced for a study of regulatory T cells in long-lasting Graves disease. Study in general: Graves' patients with a new diagnosis had received antithyroid drugs under 3 months.

Study-level findings and limits: New patients shared over 900 public clonotypes, and persistent patients shared more, with about 2,700.

This clonotype was observed a few times. Its cognate antigen is unknown. The J segment lost 0 bases and the V segment lost 4 bases, leaving 8 bases of the junction unmatched. This CDR3 region has 18 residues. CDR1 and CDR2 (germline): SGDLS, YYNGEE. This sample's time point: newly diagnosed GD, antithyroid drugs for less than 3 months. RNA extracted from PBMCs served as the sequencing template. Patients were enrolled at an endocrinology department in Xi'an, China. To make TCR beta libraries, researchers used iRepertoire HTBI primers and Arm-PCR of CDR3 regions. From the multiplex PCR reads, TCRdb called clonotypes with MiXCR, one entry per CDR3 protein. Here the sample spans 400,000 to 500,000 distinct CDR3 sequences, 14% to 15% being singletons. These data also featured in a second study, about T cells in Graves' hyperthyroidism and ophthalmopathy.

This sequence joins TRBV9 and TRBJ2-6, with 9 bases identical to TRBD1. Specimen: peripheral blood mononuclear cells (PBMCs), collected at new diagnosis, from a patient treated with antithyroid drugs. The TCR originated in a woman in her twenties or thirties with Graves disease. Here the CDR3 reads CASSSPGTGSSGANVLTF. CDR3 coding DNA: TGTGCCAGCAGCTCGCCCGGGACAGGGTCCTCTGGGGCCAACGTCCTGACTTTC.